The rows below give T cell receptor beta chains drawn from one sample of a study of blood T cell repertoires in COVID-19. Sequencing used immunoSEQ multiplex PCR; TCRdb keeps in-frame clones, though not all of them. The sample has approximately 500,000 clones; 89% are singletons. The specimen was peripheral blood. All receptors derive from a man younger than 35 with COVID-19, enrolled during active disease. Each CDR3 is given with its conserved first and last residue. Fields, in order: D gene, clone size, J gene, CDR3 length, V gene, CDR3 protein, CDR3 DNA. The D gene is left open where the match is weak. Only some rows state a clone size, as once, few, many or a class for expanded clones.

>-|once|TRBJ1-2|15|TRBV27
CASSFSGKERDGYTF
TGTGCCAGCAGTTTTTCGGGGAAGGAACGCGATGGCTACACCTTC
>TRBD1|once|TRBJ2-2|15|TRBV19
CASSRGQTNTGELFF
TGTGCCAGTAGTAGGGGACAGACGAACACCGGGGAGCTGTTTTTT
>-|once|TRBJ2-5|16|TRBV27
CASSLSGQSHGETQYF
TGTGCCAGCAGTTTATCGGGCCAGTCCCATGGGGAGACCCAGTACTTC
>-|-|TRBJ1-2|14|TRBV18
CASSPPAGIYGYTF
TGTGCCAGCTCACCACCTGCAGGGATTTATGGCTACACCTTC
>-|-|TRBJ2-7|14|TRBV6-5
CASSYDGLSYEQYF
TGTGCCAGCAGTTACGATGGACTCTCCTACGAGCAGTACTTC
>TRBD2|-|TRBJ2-1|16|TRBV19
CASSMGLAGIHNEQFF
TGTGCCAGTAGTATGGGGCTAGCGGGGATTCACAATGAGCAGTTCTTC
>-|-|TRBJ1-1|14|TRBV27
CAARPGLGNTEAFF
TGTGCCGCTCGCCCAGGGCTCGGGAACACTGAAGCTTTCTTT
>TRBD1|few|TRBJ1-1|15|TRBV14
CASSHDYVPGQTFFF
TGTGCCAGCAGCCACGACTACGTCCCGGGACAGACGTTTTTCTTT
>-|-|TRBJ2-2|14|TRBV27
CASSREWYTGELFF
TGTGCCAGCAGCCGGGAGTGGTACACCGGGGAGCTGTTTTTT
>TRBD2|many|TRBJ2-3|16|TRBV10-1
CASSEGTSGIKDTQYF
TGCGCCAGCAGTGAAGGGACTAGCGGGATTAAGGATACGCAGTATTTT
>TRBD2|-|TRBJ2-3|17|TRBV5-1
CASSPHAGAGGGDTQYF
TGCGCCAGCAGCCCTCACGCAGGAGCGGGGGGGGGAGATACGCAGTATTTT
>TRBD2|-|TRBJ2-6|18|TRBV6-7
CASSYSGAGGSGANVLTF
TGTGCCAGCAGTTACTCGGGTGCGGGGGGCTCTGGGGCCAACGTCCTGACTTTC
>-|-|TRBJ2-3|14|TRBV24-1
CATSDLRGTDTQYF
TGTGCCACCAGTGATTTGCGGGGCACAGATACGCAGTATTTT
>-|-|TRBJ2-5|12|TRBV2
CASSDQGETQYF
TGTGCCAGCAGTGATCAGGGAGAGACCCAGTACTTC
>-|-|TRBJ2-7|13|TRBV7-9
CASSPRSTYEQYF
TGTGCCAGCAGCCCTCGGTCGACCTACGAGCAGTACTTC
>-|-|TRBJ2-5|14|TRBV29-1
CSVIYTRRQETQYF
TGCAGCGTTATTTATACTAGGCGCCAAGAGACCCAGTACTTC
>-|once|TRBJ2-7|11|TRBV7-9
CASSLIDEQYF
TGTGCCAGCAGCTTGATAGACGAGCAGTACTTC
>TRBD2|-|TRBJ2-7|17|TRBV5-1
CASSLEQAGVGKDEQYF
TGCGCCAGCAGCTTGGAGCAAGCGGGAGTTGGGAAGGACGAGCAGTACTTC
>-|-|TRBJ2-1|14|TRBV5-4
CASSSGAEGNEQFF
TGTGCCAGCAGCTCAGGCGCGGAGGGCAATGAGCAGTTCTTC
>-|-|TRBJ2-1|16|TRBV11-2
CASSPLTDSSYNEQFF
TGTGCCAGCAGCCCATTGACAGACAGCTCCTACAATGAGCAGTTCTTC
>TRBD2|-|TRBJ2-3|16|TRBV5-1
CASSLSGGRGTDTQYF
TGCGCCAGCAGCTTATCTGGAGGGAGGGGCACAGATACGCAGTATTTT
>-|-|TRBJ2-5|15|TRBV9
CASSVARSGGETQYF
TGTGCCAGCAGCGTAGCTCGGTCGGGGGGCGAGACCCAGTACTTC
>-|-|TRBJ2-5|14|TRBV5-4
CASSSFSSQETQYF
TGTGCCAGCAGCTCCTTCTCTAGCCAGGAGACCCAGTACTTC